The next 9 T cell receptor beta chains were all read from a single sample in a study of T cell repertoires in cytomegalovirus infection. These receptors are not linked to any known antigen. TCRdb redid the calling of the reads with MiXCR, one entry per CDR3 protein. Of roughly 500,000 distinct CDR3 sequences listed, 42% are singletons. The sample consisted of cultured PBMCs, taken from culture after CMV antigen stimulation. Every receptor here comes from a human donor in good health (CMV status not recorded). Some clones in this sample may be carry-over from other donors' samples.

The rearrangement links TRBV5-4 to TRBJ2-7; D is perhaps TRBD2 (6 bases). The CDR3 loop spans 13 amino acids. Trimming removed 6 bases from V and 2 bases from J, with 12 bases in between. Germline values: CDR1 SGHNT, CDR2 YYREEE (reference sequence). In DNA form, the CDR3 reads TGTGCCAGCATGCGACTAGATCCCTACGAGCAGTACTTC. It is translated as CASMRLDPYEQYF.

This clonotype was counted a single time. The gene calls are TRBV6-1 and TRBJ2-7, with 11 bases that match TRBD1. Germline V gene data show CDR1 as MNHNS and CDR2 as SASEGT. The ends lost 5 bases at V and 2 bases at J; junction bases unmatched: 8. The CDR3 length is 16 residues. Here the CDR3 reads CASSYGPGQGAYEQYF. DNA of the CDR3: TGTGCCAGCAGTTACGGCCCGGGACAGGGGGCCTACGAGCAGTACTTC.

CDR3 region: CATSAATIYEQYF. The CDR3 DNA sequence: TGTGCCACCTCGGCAGCCACTATCTACGAGCAGTACTTC. The chain has TRBV10-3 and TRBJ2-7; D is uncertain. Germline V gives CDR1 ENHRY, CDR2 SYGVKD. The CDR3 runs 13 residues. The V end lost 10 bases, the J end lost 3 bases, and 16 bases lay between the germline ends.

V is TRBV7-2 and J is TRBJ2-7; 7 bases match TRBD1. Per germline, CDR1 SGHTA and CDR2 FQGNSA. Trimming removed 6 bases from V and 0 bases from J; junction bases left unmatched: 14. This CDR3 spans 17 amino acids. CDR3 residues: CASSRARDSSSSYEQYF. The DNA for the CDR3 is TGTGCCAGCAGTCGCGCCCGGGACAGTTCAAGCTCCTACGAGCAGTACTTC.

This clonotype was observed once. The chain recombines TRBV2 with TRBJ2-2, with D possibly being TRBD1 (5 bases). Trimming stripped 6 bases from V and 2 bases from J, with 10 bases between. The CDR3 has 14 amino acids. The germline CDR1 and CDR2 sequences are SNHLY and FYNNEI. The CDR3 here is CASSDDRNTGELFF. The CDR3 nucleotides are TGTGCCAGCAGCGATGACAGAAACACCGGGGAGCTGTTTTTT.

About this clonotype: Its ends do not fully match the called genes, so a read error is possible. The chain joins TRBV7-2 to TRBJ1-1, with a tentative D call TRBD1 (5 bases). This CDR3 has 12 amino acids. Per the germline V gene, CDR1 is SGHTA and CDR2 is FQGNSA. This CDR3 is CASSLARGPRTF. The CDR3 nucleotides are TGTGCCAGCAGCTTAGCCCGAGGGCCGCGGACATTT.

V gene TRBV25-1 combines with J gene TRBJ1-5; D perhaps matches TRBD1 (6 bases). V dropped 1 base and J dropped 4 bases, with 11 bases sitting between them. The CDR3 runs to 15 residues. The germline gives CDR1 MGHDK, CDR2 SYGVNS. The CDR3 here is CASSELGDNNQPQHF. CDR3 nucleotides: TGTGCCAGCAGTGAATTGGGGGACAATAATCAGCCCCAGCATTTT.

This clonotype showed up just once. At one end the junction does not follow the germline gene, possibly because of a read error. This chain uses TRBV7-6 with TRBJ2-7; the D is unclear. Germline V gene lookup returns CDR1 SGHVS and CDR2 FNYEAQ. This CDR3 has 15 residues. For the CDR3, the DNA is TGTGCCAGCAGCTCGCCCGACATGGTGCCCTACGAGCCGTACTTC. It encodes CASSSPDMVPYEPYF.

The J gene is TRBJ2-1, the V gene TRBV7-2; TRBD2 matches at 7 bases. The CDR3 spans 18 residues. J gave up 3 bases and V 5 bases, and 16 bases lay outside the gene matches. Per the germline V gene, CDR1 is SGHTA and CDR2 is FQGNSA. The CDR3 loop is CASSPMYGGGSGYNEQFF. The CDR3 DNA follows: TGTGCCAGCAGCCCTATGTACGGCGGGGGATCCGGCTACAATGAGCAGTTCTTC.